This TCR beta chain emerged from a study of blood T cell repertoires in COVID-19. Overall study: Nucleic acid was either cDNA or gDNA, and it came from T cells, B-cell-depleted T cells, or PBMCs.

Measured with immunoSEQ multiplex PCR; TCRdb has only the in-frame clones, and not every one. The sample lists 450,000 to 600,000 clones; about nine tenths were seen once. Germline CDR1 SGHTA, CDR2 FQGNSA. This CDR3 spans 16 amino acids. Trimming took off 1 base at V and 2 bases at J, with 14 bases between the two ends. This chain links TRBV7-2 with TRBJ1-2; D call uncertain. Material: PBMCs or T cells enriched from blood (not recorded which). This TCR was recovered from a woman younger than 30 who had recovered from COVID-19. The CDR3 is CASSLEVAGPNYGYTF. The CDR3 nucleotides read TGTGCCAGCAGCTTAGAGGTGGCAGGCCCGAACTATGGCTACACCTTC.